Shown below are 27 T cell receptor beta chains from a single sample sequenced in a study of glioma-infiltrating T cells after dendritic cell vaccination. Data came from immunoSEQ multiplex PCR; TCRdb stores just in-frame clones and leaves some out. The sample has approximately 60,000 clones; 86% are singletons. Time point of the sample: after dendritic cell vaccination, including at tumor progression/relapse. This material consisted of blood, taken after dendritic cell vaccination. The receptors shown here come from a human donor with glioblastoma.

The rearrangement uses TRBV6-1 and TRBJ2-7; 8 bases are a match to TRBD1. The CDR3 is 14 amino acids. Germline V gives CDR1 MNHNS, CDR2 SASEGT. J gave up 2 bases and V 5 bases, and 5 bases lay outside the gene matches. DNA for the CDR3: TGTGCCAGCAGTTCTCGGGACAGGACCTACGAGCAGTACTTC. Translated, it gives CASSSRDRTYEQYF.

The J gene is TRBJ1-4, the V gene TRBV12-5, with TRBD1 as a possible D gene (6 bases). Trimming removed 4 bases from V and 0 bases from J, with 18 bases in between. Germline CDR1 is LGHNT and CDR2 is FRNRAP. This CDR3 spans 18 amino acids. CDR3 bases: TGTGCTAGTGGTTCCCCGACAGGCCCTCTTGCAACTAATGAAAAACTGTTTTTT. It specifies CASGSPTGPLATNEKLFF.

The chain employs TRBV5-6 and TRBJ1-1; D is unresolved. CDR3 length: 11 amino acids. V was cut by 4 bases and J by 7 bases, with 8 bases left in between. Germline V gives CDR1 SGHDT, CDR2 YYEEEE. Here the CDR3 DNA reads TGTGCCAGCAGCGACCGGAGTGAAGCTTTCTTT. This sequence encodes CASSDRSEAFF.

CDR3 nucleotide sequence: TGTGCCAGCTCTTGGGACAGCCCTAACTATGGCTACACCTTC. It yields the protein CASSWDSPNYGYTF. The rearrangement links TRBV6-5 to TRBJ1-2, with 7 bases that match TRBD1. The CDR3 is 14 amino acids. Trimming at V came to 8 bases and at J to 0 bases, leaving 6 bases not matched to a gene. Per the germline V gene, CDR1 is MNHEY and CDR2 is SVGAGI.

This clone is deemed hyperexpanded. The chain links TRBV11-2 to TRBJ1-3; TRBD1 is a possible D gene (6 bases). V was clipped by 5 bases and J by 3 bases, with 14 bases between them. Germline values: CDR1 SGHAT, CDR2 FQNNGV. The CDR3 runs to 15 residues. DNA for the CDR3: TGTGCCAGCAGCACCTGGACAGATAGTGGAAACACCATATATTTT. Its translation: CASSTWTDSGNTIYF.

This chain connects TRBV30 to TRBJ1-1; no firm D call. The V gene's germline CDR1 is GTSNPN and CDR2 SVGIG (reference sequence). Between the trimmed V and J ends, which lost 3 bases and 8 bases, there was a span of 10 bases. The CDR3 has 11 residues. CDR3 bases: TGTGCCTGGAGCGATCGGGTGGAAGCTTTCTTT. It is translated as CAWSDRVEAFF.

The V gene is TRBV9, the J gene TRBJ1-6; maybe TRBD1 (5 bases). Germline loops: CDR1 SGDLS, CDR2 YYNGEE. The CDR3 totals 18 residues. Trimming removed 0 bases from V and 0 bases from J, with 13 bases in between. The DNA for the CDR3 is TGTGCCAGCAGCGTAGGGCAGGGCACCAGCTCCTATAATTCACCCCTCCACTTT. As protein: CASSVGQGTSSYNSPLHF.

The chain links TRBV2 to TRBJ2-3; 10 nucleotides match TRBD2. V shed 8 bases, J shed 4 bases, and the junction held 9 bases outside the gene matches. The CDR3 loop spans 15 amino acids. The germline V gene has CDR1 SNHLY and CDR2 FYNNEI. CDR3 bases: TGTGCCAGCTTACCGGGACTAGCGAGGGCAGATACGCAGTATTTT. Its translation is CASLPGLARADTQYF.

This chain joins TRBV5-1 and TRBJ1-1; no clear D. This CDR3 comprises 14 residues. V dropped 2 bases and J dropped 1 base, with 9 bases sitting between them. Per the germline V gene, CDR1 is SGHRS and CDR2 is YFSETQ. DNA for the CDR3: TGCGCCAGCAGCTTTAGCAGAAGGAACACTGAAGCTTTCTTT. Encoded protein: CASSFSRRNTEAFF.

The V call is TRBV7-9, the J call TRBJ2-3, with D possibly matching TRBD2 (6 bases). CDR3 size: 15 residues. Trimming left V 1 base short and J 0 bases short, with 8 bases between. Germline V gene data show CDR1 as SEHNR and CDR2 as FQNEAQ (reference sequence). CDR3 sequence reads: CASSLGDSSTDTQYF. For the CDR3, the DNA is TGTGCCAGCAGCTTAGGGGACTCTAGCACAGATACGCAGTATTTT.

V usage is TRBV5-4 and J usage is TRBJ2-3, with TRBD2 matching over 9 bases. The CDR3 spans 14 residues. The germline CDR1 and CDR2 sequences are SGHNT and YYREEE (reference sequence). V gave up 0 bases and J gave up 7 bases; unmatched junction bases: 3. The CDR3 region is CASSLGGGANTQYF. The CDR3 region has the DNA TGTGCCAGCAGCTTGGGCGGGGGGGCGAATACGCAGTATTTT.

This sequence joins TRBV5-4 and TRBJ2-3, with D possibly being TRBD2 (7 bases). V lost 6 bases to trimming and J lost 0 bases, with 17 bases between them. Germline lookup yields CDR1 SGHNT and CDR2 YYREEE (reference sequence). This CDR3 region has 16 residues. The CDR3 nucleotides are TGTGCCAGCACCCTCGAGGGGGGGCCTAGCACAGATACGCAGTATTTT. Protein product: CASTLEGGPSTDTQYF.

V gene TRBV5-1 combines with J gene TRBJ1-3; TRBD1 matches 7 bases. The length of the CDR3 is 15 residues. Germline loops: CDR1 SGHRS, CDR2 YFSETQ. V dropped 4 bases and J dropped 0; count of bases not matched to a gene: 4. For the CDR3, the DNA is TGCGCCAGCAGCCTGGGGACAGCCTCTGGAAACACCATATATTTT. This encodes CASSLGTASGNTIYF.

The gene calls are TRBV5-1 and TRBJ2-5, with 7 bases matching TRBD2. The DNA matches TRBJ2-7 better at its end, which makes the J call doubtful. CDR3 size: 15 residues. Germline CDR1 is SGHRS and CDR2 is YFSETQ. The CDR3: CASSLDPGGSYEQYF. Written as DNA, the CDR3 is TGCGCCAGCAGCTTGGATCCGGGGGGCTCCTACGAGCAGTACTTC.

This sequence joins TRBV11-3 and TRBJ2-1, with D perhaps TRBD2 (5 bases). This CDR3 is built from 14 residues. V shed 1 base and J shed 1 base, with 5 bases lying between them. Germline CDR1 is SGHNT and CDR2 is YENEEA. For the CDR3, the DNA is TGTGCCAGCAGCTTAGCGGGATCCTACAATGAGCAGTTCTTC. Its translation: CASSLAGSYNEQFF.

The V and J genes are TRBV15 and TRBJ1-6; 7 bases fit TRBD1. The germline gives CDR1 LNHNV, CDR2 YYDKDF (reference sequence). This CDR3 region has 18 residues. The V and J ends lost 1 base and 0 bases, in that order; junction bases with no gene match: 6. In DNA, the CDR3 is TGTGCCACCAGCAGAGTCGGACAGGCCGGCTCCTATAATTCACCCCTCCACTTT. This codes for CATSRVGQAGSYNSPLHF. The variable domain in full, with the rest retrieved from reference TRBV15 and TRBJ1-6, is DAMVIQNPRYQVTQFGKPVTLSCSQTLNHNVMYWYQQKSSQAPKLLFHYYDKDFNNEADTPDNFQSRRPNTSFCFLDIRSPGLGDTAMYLCATSRVGQAGSYNSPLHFGNGTRLTVT.

The genes are TRBV5-1 and TRBJ1-4; TRBD1 might be the D (6 bases). Germline CDR1 and CDR2: SGHRS and YFSETQ. V lost 7 bases and J lost 0, with 16 bases in between. The CDR3 is 16 amino acids. The chain's CDR3 is CASSNRTEATNEKLFF. The CDR3 DNA is TGCGCCAGCTCAAATAGGACAGAAGCAACTAATGAAAAACTGTTTTTT. Together with reference TRBV5-1 and TRBJ1-4, the CDR3 gives the full variable domain: KAGVTQTPRYLIKTRGQQVTLSCSPISGHRSVSWYQQTPGQGLQFLFEYFSETQRNKGNFPGRFSGRQFSNSRSEMNVSTLELGDSALYLCASSNRTEATNEKLFFGSGTQLSVL.

This clone was seen a single time. The genes are TRBV27 and TRBJ1-3; 10 nucleotides match TRBD1. The CDR3 runs 17 residues. Germline values: CDR1 MNHEY, CDR2 SMNVEV (reference sequence). V trimming: 6 bases; J trimming: 1 base; junction bases outside the gene matches: 9. DNA of the CDR3: TGTGCCAGCAGCCCCGGGACAGGGGCTCGATCTGGAAACACCATATATTTT. As protein: CASSPGTGARSGNTIYF.

The chain recombines TRBV5-4 with TRBJ2-1, with TRBD2 identical over 7 bases. Germline-derived CDR1 and CDR2 are SGHNT and YYREEE (reference sequence). J lost 2 bases, V lost 4 bases, and 3 bases had no gene match. The CDR3 runs to 14 residues. CDR3 nucleotides: TGTGCCAGCAGCATTAGCGGGCCCTACAATGAGCAGTTCTTC. Translated: CASSISGPYNEQFF.

V usage is TRBV25-1 and J usage is TRBJ2-4, with D possibly matching TRBD2 (7 bases). The CDR3 extends over 15 amino acids. The V end lost 0 bases, the J end lost 6 bases, and 12 bases lay between the germline ends. CDR1 is MGHDK, CDR2 SYGVNS, per germline. CDR3 in DNA: TGTGCCAGCAGTGAATACCGGGGGGCCCGAAACATTCAGTACTTC. Its translation is CASSEYRGARNIQYF.

The V gene is TRBV19, the J gene TRBJ1-2; 7 bases map to TRBD1. This CDR3 contains 14 residues. Germline-derived CDR1 and CDR2 are LNHDA and SQIVND (reference sequence). The V segment lost 8 bases and the J segment 3 bases; nucleotides outside the gene matches: 9. The CDR3 here is CASLTSTGDYGYTF. CDR3 sequence (DNA): TGTGCCAGTCTCACTTCAACAGGGGACTATGGCTACACCTTC.

This chain links TRBV10-1 with TRBJ2-7; 9 bases align to TRBD1. The CDR3 totals 13 residues. Germline values: CDR1 WNHNN, CDR2 SYGVQD (reference sequence). V was pared by 5 bases and J by 3 bases, with 2 bases of the junction left unmatched. The CDR3 DNA follows: TGCGCCAGCAGTCCGACAGGGGGCTACGAGCAGTACTTC. Encoded protein: CASSPTGGYEQYF.

The V and J genes are TRBV30 and TRBJ2-7; 10 nucleotides line up with TRBD2. This CDR3 comprises 11 residues. V lost 4 bases, J lost 12 bases, and 6 bases stayed unmatched. Germline V gene data show CDR1 as GTSNPN and CDR2 as SVGIG (reference sequence). The CDR3 nucleotides read TGTGCCTGGAACCTAGCGGGAGAAGCGTACTTC. Its translation is CAWNLAGEAYF.

The chain joins TRBV29-1 to TRBJ2-2; 9 positions agree with TRBD2. Germline values: CDR1 SQVTM, CDR2 ANQGSEA. The trim removed 6 bases at V and 1 base at J, leaving 3 bases unmatched. The CDR3 contains 14 residues. In DNA, the CDR3 is TGCAGCGTGGGGACTAGCTTGAACACCGGGGAGCTGTTTTTT. This encodes CSVGTSLNTGELFF.

The chain employs TRBV7-9 and TRBJ1-5; TRBD1 aligns across 7 bases. The CDR3 covers 15 residues. In germline, CDR1 is SEHNR, CDR2 FQNEAQ (reference sequence). The trim removed 3 bases at V and 0 bases at J, leaving 2 bases unmatched. CDR3 in amino acids: CASSLGTDSNQPQHF. The CDR3 DNA reads TGTGCCAGCAGCTTGGGGACAGATAGCAATCAGCCCCAGCATTTT. The full variable domain, completed using reference TRBV7-9 and TRBJ1-5, is DTGVSQNPRHKITKRGQNVTFRCDPISEHNRLYWYRQTLGQGPEFLTYFQNEAQLEKSRLLSDRFSAERPKGSFSTLEIQRTEQGDSAMYLCASSLGTDSNQPQHFGDGTRLSIL.

The genes are TRBV4-3 and TRBJ1-5; 9 bases map to TRBD1. There are 15 residues in the CDR3. The germline V gene has CDR1 LGHNA and CDR2 YSLEER. The V and J ends lost 0 bases and 9 bases, in that order; junction bases with no gene match: 6. The CDR3 region is CASSQDGTGMGPQHF. DNA of the CDR3: TGCGCCAGCAGCCAAGATGGGACAGGGATGGGGCCCCAGCATTTT.

The chain combines TRBV6-4 with TRBJ1-1, with D uncertain. The CDR3 extends over 14 amino acids. Germline-derived CDR1 and CDR2 are MRHNA and SNTAGT. V was pared by 7 bases and J by 1 base, with 13 bases between. Here the CDR3 DNA reads TGTGCCAGCACTCTATCGCCGGGGAACACTGAAGCTTTCTTT. Its protein product is CASTLSPGNTEAFF.